This T cell receptor beta chain was captured by sequencing in a study of blood T cell repertoires in COVID-19. Study information: Acute and convalescent COVID-19 samples came from the United States, Italy and Spain.

Profiled with immunoSEQ multiplex PCR; TCRdb holds only in-frame clones, not every one. The table lists 86,000 or so clones, about 89% of them singletons. V lost 3 bases, J lost 4 bases, and 10 bases lay in between. CDR3 length: 13 residues. The germline CDR1 and CDR2 sequences are KGHSH and LQKENI. The sequencing input was peripheral blood. The clonotype was recovered from a middle-aged man with active or convalescent COVID-19. This sequence joins TRBV18 and TRBJ2-7; a weak D match, TRBD1 (6 bases). This CDR3 reads CASSPGTTYEQYV. In DNA, the CDR3 is TGTGCCAGCTCACCCGGGACAACTTACGAGCAGTACGTC.